Listed below are T cell receptor beta chains from one sample, sequenced in a study of PD-1 blockade in classical Hodgkin lymphoma. Clones were read by immunoSEQ multiplex PCR, and TCRdb kept only the in-frame ones, dropping some. This sample has 31,000 or so clones, with less than 90% found just once. Sequencing was performed on CD4+ T cells from blood, taken at baseline. The receptors stem from a human donor with classical Hodgkin lymphoma. CDR3s include the opening cysteine and the closing phenylalanine or tryptophan. D genes are given only for firm matches. Only part of the rows carry a size: once, few, many, or a class if the clone is expanded.

.	TRBD1	TRBV6-1	TRBJ1-3	CASSEEGQGDPGNTIYF	TGTGCCAGCAGTGAAGAGGGACAGGGGGACCCTGGAAACACCATATATTTT
.	.	TRBV28	TRBJ1-1	CASSVGQMNTEAFF	TGTGCCAGCAGTGTTGGACAGATGAACACTGAAGCTTTCTTT
.	.	TRBV18	TRBJ1-1	CASSLPGTEAFF	TGTGCCAGCTCACTCCCGGGCACTGAAGCTTTCTTT
once	TRBD2	TRBV5-6	TRBJ2-2	CASSSLLAGGRTGELFF	TGTGCCAGCAGCTCCCTACTAGCGGGAGGCAGGACCGGGGAGCTGTTTTTT
.	.	TRBV7-6	TRBJ1-4	CASSPNRRPNEKLFF	TGTGCCAGCAGCCCCAACCGGAGGCCTAATGAAAAACTGTTTTTT
.	.	TRBV5-1	TRBJ1-4	CASSNPAVDEKLFF	TGCGCCAGCAGTAATCCGGCCGTGGATGAAAAACTGTTTTTT
.	TRBD1	TRBV7-9	TRBJ1-1	CASDRVSTEAFF	TGTGCCAGCGACAGGGTGAGCACTGAAGCTTTCTTT
.	.	TRBV6-5	TRBJ2-7	CASRSEQATEQYF	TGTGCCAGCAGGTCCGAACAAGCTACCGAGCAGTACTTC
.	.	TRBV14	TRBJ1-2	CASSRQDHMSYF	TGTGCCAGCAGCCGCCAAGATCACATGTCTTATTTC
.	TRBD2	TRBV13	TRBJ2-2	CASSLGLAGVSGELFF	TGTGCCAGCAGCCTGGGACTAGCGGGAGTCTCCGGGGAGCTGTTTTTT
once	.	TRBV15	TRBJ1-2	CATSGARGTANYGYTF	TGTGCCACCAGCGGTGCTCGAGGGACGGCTAACTATGGCTACACCTTC
few	.	TRBV2	TRBJ2-2	CASSETGTGELFF	TGTGCCAGCAGTGAGACGGGAACCGGGGAGCTGTTTTTT
.	.	TRBV27	TRBJ2-3	CASSLRWDLTDTQYF	TGTGCCAGCAGTTTACGATGGGATCTCACAGATACGCAGTATTTT
.	.	TRBV30	TRBJ2-2	CAWSIGRVYTGELFF	TGTGCCTGGAGTATTGGAAGGGTGTACACCGGGGAGCTGTTTTTT
.	TRBD1	TRBV6-1	TRBJ1-1	CASRKGTENTEAFF	TGTGCCAGCAGGAAAGGGACAGAAAACACTGAAGCTTTCTTT
.	.	TRBV7-9	TRBJ2-7	CASTGRTDPYEQYF	TGTGCCAGCACCGGACGGACAGACCCCTACGAGCAGTACTTC
.	TRBD1	TRBV4-2	TRBJ1-5	CASSPSRQGISNQPQHF	TGTGCCAGCAGCCCCTCCCGACAGGGAATAAGCAATCAGCCCCAGCATTTT
.	.	TRBV27	TRBJ2-7	CASRDSGNYYEQYF	TGTGCCAGCAGAGATTCGGGAAACTACTACGAGCAGTACTTC
.	TRBD2	TRBV30	TRBJ2-1	CAWSVLNSGRGNEQFF	TGTGCCTGGAGTGTACTGAATAGCGGGAGAGGAAATGAGCAGTTCTTC
.	.	TRBV6-1	TRBJ1-4	CASSFQRVTNEKLFF	TGTGCCAGCAGTTTCCAGCGGGTAACTAATGAAAAACTGTTTTTT
once	.	TRBV6-5	TRBJ1-3	CASRGGASGNTIYF	TGTGCCAGCCGGGGGGGGGCTAGCGGAAACACCATATATTTT
.	TRBD2	TRBV5-5	TRBJ2-7	CASSLGLAGIDSYEQYF	TGTGCCAGCAGCCTAGGACTAGCGGGGATCGATTCCTACGAGCAGTACTTC
.	TRBD1	TRBV13	TRBJ1-2	CASSPVRTGGYGYTF	TGTGCCAGCAGCCCCGTTCGGACAGGGGGCTATGGCTACACCTTC
.	TRBD1	TRBV7-2	TRBJ2-2	CASSQAGGWSGELFF	TGTGCCAGCAGCCAAGCAGGGGGATGGTCCGGGGAGCTGTTTTTT
.	.	TRBV5-5	TRBJ2-7	CASSLWGTEPTGQYF	TGTGCCAGCAGCTTGTGGGGGACGGAGCCTACGGGGCAGTACTTC
.	TRBD1	TRBV4-1	TRBJ2-7	CASSQEARDSSYEQYF	TGCGCCAGCAGCCAAGAGGCTCGGGACAGCAGCTACGAGCAGTACTTC
.	.	TRBV2	TRBJ2-7	CASSDVQSYEQYF	TGTGCCAGCAGTGATGTTCAGTCCTACGAGCAGTACTTC
.	.	TRBV19	TRBJ1-2	CASSSDGAHYGYTF	TGTGCCAGTAGTAGCGACGGGGCCCACTATGGCTACACCTTC
once	.	TRBV28	TRBJ1-2	CASSPLGPRVDGYTF	TGTGCCAGCAGCCCTCTTGGACCAAGGGTGGATGGCTACACCTTC